This T cell receptor (beta chain) originates from a study of T cells in Graves' hyperthyroidism and ophthalmopathy (dated by TCRdb to 2018 to 2020). Regarding the complete study: Peripheral blood was sampled at the time of initial diagnosis, prior to any treatment. To identify TCR V-J signatures that set the groups apart, the researchers used a discovery cohort of more than 95 patients, made up of under 45 with Graves' ophthalmopathy and around 58 with stable Graves' hyperthyroidism. Whether ophthalmopathy could be predicted prospectively was tested in an independent validation cohort made up of approximately 19 hyperthyroidism patients plus 17 patients who later progressed to ophthalmopathy. The roughly 91 discovery patients were randomly split 7:3 into training and test sets. In several Graves' hyperthyroidism patients, the study also compared T-cell repertoires from thyroid tissue with T-cell repertoires from blood. Following sampling, methimazole starting at 30 mg daily was given to hyperthyroidism patients, and high-dose intravenous methylprednisolone was given to ophthalmopathy patients. TCR Vbeta CDR3 sequencing of approximately 140 peripheral blood samples (43 ophthalmopathy, over 70 hyperthyroidism and roughly 17 progressor patients) is reported in the paper.

Measured from the cysteine to the phenylalanine, the CDR3 is 12 residues long. The entry retains the CDR3 DNA only, 36 bases that are in frame from base 1. Via the germline V gene, CDR1 is SGDLS and CDR2 YYNGEE. The junction carries 6 bases between V and J, which are trimmed by 3 bases and 5 bases respectively. Stable Graves' hyperthyroidism was defined as the absence of progression to ophthalmopathy over 18 months of follow-up. Hyperthyroidism patients were aged 18 to 65 years and newly diagnosed, with disease duration of less than 2 months. The study excluded patients with uncontrolled infections, other autoimmune diseases, pregnancy or lactation. Diagnoses were based on clinical symptoms, serum thyroxine and TRAb, thyroid ultrasound and orbital computed tomography. Ficoll-Paque density gradient centrifugation was used to isolate PBMCs from approximately 10 ml of fresh peripheral blood. Trizol reagent was used to extract total RNA, and RNA quality was then checked on an Agilent 2100 Bioanalyzer.

The TCR beta CDR3 regions were amplified from RNA transcripts. The first round of RT-PCR for the TCR CDR3 was performed with the HTBI primer set and the Qiagen OneStep RT-PCR kit. A second multiplex PCR round built the libraries, followed by size selection and purification. The libraries were sequenced on an Illumina HiSeq2000 using paired-end 100 bp reads. In the source study's methods: SOAPnuke was used to process the raw data, throwing out any read that contained adapters or uncalled bases, had a mean Phred below 15, or lacked an exact constant-primer or identifier match. COPE v1.2.5 was used to merge the high-quality paired reads, and each unique nucleotide sequence was defined as a clonotype. MiTCR v1.1 was used to align the clonotypes against IMGT TRBV, TRBD and TRBJ reference segments. Only V-J combinations with frequency above 0.0001, covering about 99% of repertoires, were analysed. A TCS score was defined as the ratio of F50 (clonal expansion) to E x V (chaos), with BLOSUM62-based TCRdist applied between CDR3 peptides within each V-J. Welch's t-statistics and random forest reduced 514 V-J features to 10 to 15, which were used in a naive Bayes classifier (R e1071). TCRdb reprocessing: public reads trimmed at Q25 with fastp, clones called with MiXCR, in-frame beta chains kept. Rows with a matching CDR3 protein are joined into one entry that keeps the most common DNA and genes. Here the V and J calls rest on TCRdb's processing, not on the authors' analysis. For this sample the table gives 400,000 to 550,000 distinct CDR3 sequences, of which 13% to 15% were detected only once. Jointly, the top ten make up over 15% of the sample.

This clonotype was counted a few times. The antigen it recognizes is unknown. No per-base quality is available; no much larger clone lies one base away. The research as a whole found: During validation, the model predicted progression to ophthalmopathy a median of about 6.5 months ahead of onset, with more than 60% sensitivity and roughly 72% specificity. Most expanded thyroid clonotypes (frequency above 0.001) were also detected in blood, a finding suggesting that blood repertoires may reflect thyroid immune responses. In cross-validation, a model built on a 13 V-J signature told ophthalmopathy apart from stable hyperthyroidism with approximately 90% sensitivity and around 81% specificity, and in testing the same model reached 80%/75%. No statistical method was used to fix the sample size in advance, and group allocation was not hidden from the investigators.

This chain is built from TRBV9 and TRBJ1-5; the D region possibly corresponds to TRBD1 (5 bases align). Sequences were obtained from blood. The TCR was taken from a woman aged 18-30 years with Graves' hyperthyroidism. The nucleotide sequence is given as TGTGCCAGCAGCGGAGGGGATCAGCCCCAGCATTTT. Translation gives CASSGGDQPQHF.